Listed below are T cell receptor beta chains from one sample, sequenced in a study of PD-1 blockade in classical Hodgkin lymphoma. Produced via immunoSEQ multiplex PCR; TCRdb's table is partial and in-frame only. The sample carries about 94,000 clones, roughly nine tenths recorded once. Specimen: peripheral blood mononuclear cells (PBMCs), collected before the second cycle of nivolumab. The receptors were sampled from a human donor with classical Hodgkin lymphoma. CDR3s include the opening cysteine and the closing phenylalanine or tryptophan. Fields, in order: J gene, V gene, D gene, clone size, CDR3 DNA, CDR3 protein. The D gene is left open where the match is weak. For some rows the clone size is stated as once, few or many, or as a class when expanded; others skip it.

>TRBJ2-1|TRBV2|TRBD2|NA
TGTGCCAGCAGTGACCGCGGGAGGGCCCAAGATGAGCAGTTCTTC
CASSDRGRAQDEQFF
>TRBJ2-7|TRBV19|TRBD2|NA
TGTGCCAGTAGTCCCTTAGCGGGGGGGGTCCCCGAGCAGTACTTC
CASSPLAGGVPEQYF
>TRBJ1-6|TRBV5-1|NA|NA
TGTGCCAGCAGCTTGGGTCGGGGGGATTCACCCCTCCACTTT
CASSLGRGDSPLHF
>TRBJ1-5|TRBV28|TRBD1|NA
TGTGCCAGCAGTTCTTTGACAGGGATTCAGCCCCAGCATTTT
CASSSLTGIQPQHF
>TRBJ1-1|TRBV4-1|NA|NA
TGCGCCAGCAGCCAAGGATTACGGGGTCCTGAAGCTTTCTTT
CASSQGLRGPEAFF
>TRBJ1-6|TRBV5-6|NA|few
TGTGCCAGCAGCTTGCGGGAGGGTTCACCCCTCCACTTT
CASSLREGSPLHF
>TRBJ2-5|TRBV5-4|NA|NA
TGTGCCAGCACGACTCCTAGGGGGGAGACCCAGTACTTC
CASTTPRGETQYF
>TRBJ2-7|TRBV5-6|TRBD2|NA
TGTGCCAGCAGCATAGGAACGGGACTAGCCATCTACGAGCAGTACTTC
CASSIGTGLAIYEQYF
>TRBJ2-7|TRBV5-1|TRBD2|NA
TGCGCCAGCAGCCACGGGACTAGCTCCTACGAGCAGTACTTC
CASSHGTSSYEQYF
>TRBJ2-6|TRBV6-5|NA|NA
TGTGCCAGCAGTTACCCCAGGGAAAGTGGGGCCAACGTCCTGACTTTC
CASSYPRESGANVLTF
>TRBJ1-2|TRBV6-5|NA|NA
TGTGCCAGCAGTTACTCGGTCCCGAGACAGGTTAATGGCTACACCTTC
CASSYSVPRQVNGYTF
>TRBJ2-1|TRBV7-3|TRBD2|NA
TGTGCCAGCAGCTTATCCCTAGCGGGAGGGCCGCATGAGCAGTTCTTC
CASSLSLAGGPHEQFF
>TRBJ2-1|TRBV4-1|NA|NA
TGCGCCAGCAGCCAAGGCCGACACAATGAGCAGTTCTTC
CASSQGRHNEQFF
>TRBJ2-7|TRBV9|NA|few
TGTGCCAGCAGCGTCACGTCTAGCGCCGAGCAGTACTTC
CASSVTSSAEQYF
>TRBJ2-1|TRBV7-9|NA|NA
TGTGCCAGCAGCTTAGCGGGCGGGGGCGATGAGCAGTTCTTC
CASSLAGGGDEQFF
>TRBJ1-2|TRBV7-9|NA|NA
TGTGCCAGCAGCTCTACTAGAGGACAGAAATTCCCTAACTATGGCTACACCTTC
CASSSTRGQKFPNYGYTF
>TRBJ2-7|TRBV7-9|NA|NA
TGTGCCAGCAGCCCCGCTATTCCAGATCTTCTCTGCGAGCAGTACTTC
CASSPAIPDLLCEQYF
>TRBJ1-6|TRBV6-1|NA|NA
TGTGCCAGCAGATTAACAGGGAATAATTCACCCCTCCACTTT
CASRLTGNNSPLHF
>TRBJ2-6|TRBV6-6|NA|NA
TGTGCCAGCAGGGAATACTCTGGGGCCAACGTCCTGACTTTC
CASREYSGANVLTF
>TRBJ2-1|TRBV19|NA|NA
TGTGCCAGGAGTAGCCGACGGGGCGGTGAGCAGTTCTTC
CARSSRRGGEQFF
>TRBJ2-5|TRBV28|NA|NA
TGTGCCAGCAGTTTTGGGGAGTTTTTAGAGACCCAGTACTTC
CASSFGEFLETQYF
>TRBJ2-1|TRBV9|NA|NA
TGTGCCAGCAGCGTAGGGGCAGTAGGCAATGAGCAGTTCTTC
CASSVGAVGNEQFF
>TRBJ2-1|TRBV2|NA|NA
TGTGCCAGCATCAGAGTAGGGGCAAATGAGCAGTTCTTC
CASIRVGANEQFF
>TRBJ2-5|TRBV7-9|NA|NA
TGTGCCAGCAGCTTAGGACTAGAGACCCAGTACTTC
CASSLGLETQYF
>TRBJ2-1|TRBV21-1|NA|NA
TGTGCCAGCAGCAACAGACTAGGATACAATGAGCAGTTCTTC
CASSNRLGYNEQFF
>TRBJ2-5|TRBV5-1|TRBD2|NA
TGCGCCAGCAGCCCCAGCCCTCTAGCGGGGGGGCAAGAGACCCAGTACTTC
CASSPSPLAGGQETQYF
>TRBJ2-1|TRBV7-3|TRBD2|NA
TGTGCCAGCAGCTTTCTAGCGGGAGAGGGGAATGAGCAGTTCTTC
CASSFLAGEGNEQFF
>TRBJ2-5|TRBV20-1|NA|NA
TGCAGTGCTGCCCGCCAAGAGACCCAGTACTTC
CSAARQETQYF
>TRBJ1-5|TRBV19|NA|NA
TGTGCCAGTAGTATAAGACATCTCAATCAGCCCCAGCATTTT
CASSIRHLNQPQHF
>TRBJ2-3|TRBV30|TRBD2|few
TGTGCCTGGAGTGGAAGAAGGACTAGCGGGACGCTCCTATATACGCAGTATTTT
CAWSGRRTSGTLLYTQYF
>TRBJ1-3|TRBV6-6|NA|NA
TGTGCCAGCAGTTCGAAATCGTACTCTGGAAACACCATATATTTT
CASSSKSYSGNTIYF
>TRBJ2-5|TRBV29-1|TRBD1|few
TGCAGCGTTGATGGCAGGGGGGAGACCCAGTACTTC
CSVDGRGETQYF
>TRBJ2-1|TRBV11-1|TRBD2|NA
TGTGCCAGCAGCTTCGGGGGGGCTTCTCTGAATGAGCAGTTCTTC
CASSFGGASLNEQFF
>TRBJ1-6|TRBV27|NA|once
TGTGCCAGCAGTCCTACCCAGAGACAGATTAATTCACCCCTCCACTTT
CASSPTQRQINSPLHF
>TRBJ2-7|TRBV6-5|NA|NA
TGTGCCAGCAGTTACTCGGGCACAGGGTGGCGCGAGCAGTACTTC
CASSYSGTGWREQYF
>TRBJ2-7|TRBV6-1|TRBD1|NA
TGTGCCAGCAGTGAAATGGACAGGGCGCACGAGCAGTACTTC
CASSEMDRAHEQYF
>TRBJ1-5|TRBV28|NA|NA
TGTGCCAGCATAATGACCGGTGCTCAGCCCCAGCATTTT
CASIMTGAQPQHF
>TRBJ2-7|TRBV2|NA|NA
TGTGCCAGCAAGGGGGACCCCTACGAGCAGTACTTC
CASKGDPYEQYF
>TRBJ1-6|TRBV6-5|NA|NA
TGTGCCAGCAGCCCGGACACGTATAATTCACCCCTCCACTTT
CASSPDTYNSPLHF
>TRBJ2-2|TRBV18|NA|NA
TGTGCCAGCTCACCACGCTCGGGGTTGAGCACCGGGGAGCTGTTTTTT
CASSPRSGLSTGELFF
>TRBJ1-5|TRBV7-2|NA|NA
TGTGCCAGCAGCTTAATGGGGTATCAGCCCCAGCATTTT
CASSLMGYQPQHF
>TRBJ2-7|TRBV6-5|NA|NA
TGTGCCAGCAGTTCCGCCTCAGGGAGAGGGTCCTACGAGCAGTACTTC
CASSSASGRGSYEQYF
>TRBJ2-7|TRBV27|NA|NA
TGTGCCAGCAGTGCCGGGACCCTCTCCTACGAGCAGTACTTC
CASSAGTLSYEQYF
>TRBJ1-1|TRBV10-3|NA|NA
TGTGCCACCACCGGGACACAAAAGAACACTGAAGCTTTCTTT
CATTGTQKNTEAFF
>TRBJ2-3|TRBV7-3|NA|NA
TGTGCCAGCAGCGCCCTCCCAGGAGATACGCAGTATTTT
CASSALPGDTQYF
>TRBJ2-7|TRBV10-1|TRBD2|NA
TGCGCCAGCAGTGATGTGGGAGGGCCTCGCGAGCAGTACTTC
CASSDVGGPREQYF
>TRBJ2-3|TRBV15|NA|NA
TGTGCCACCAGGCCCGGATACTCAGATACGCAGTATTTT
CATRPGYSDTQYF
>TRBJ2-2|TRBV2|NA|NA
TGTGCCAGCAGTGTTCCCGAATCTTTTAACACCGGGGAGCTGTTTTTT
CASSVPESFNTGELFF
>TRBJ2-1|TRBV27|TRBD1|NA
TGTGCCAGCAGTTTTGGCAAGATTAGGGGGCGGTATGAGCAGTTCTTC
CASSFGKIRGRYEQFF
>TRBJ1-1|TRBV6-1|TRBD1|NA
TGTGCCAGCAGTGCGGGACAGGGTAACACTGAAGCTTTCTTT
CASSAGQGNTEAFF
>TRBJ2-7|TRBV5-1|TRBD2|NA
TGCGCCAGCAGCTTGGCTAGCGGGGGAGCAGGGCCCTACGAGCAGTACTTC
CASSLASGGAGPYEQYF
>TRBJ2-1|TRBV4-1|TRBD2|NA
TGCGCCAGCAGCCAACTAGCGGGAGGGGTCAATGAGCAGTTCTTC
CASSQLAGGVNEQFF
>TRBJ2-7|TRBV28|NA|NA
TGTGCCAGCAGTTTACAGTACGAGCAGTACTTC
CASSLQYEQYF
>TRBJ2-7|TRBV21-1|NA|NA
TGTGCCAGCAGAACCATTCGGGGGACGAGGAGCTCCTACGAGCAGTACTTC
CASRTIRGTRSSYEQYF
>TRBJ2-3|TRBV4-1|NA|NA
TGCGCCAGCAGCGATCAGTTGCGAGGGCCAGATACGCAGTATTTT
CASSDQLRGPDTQYF
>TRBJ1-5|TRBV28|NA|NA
TGTGCCACCCGGGACACCAATCAGCCCCAGCATTTT
CATRDTNQPQHF
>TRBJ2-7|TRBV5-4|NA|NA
TGTGCCAGCAGCGTAAACCATTTAGGGGTTCCCGAGCAGTACTTC
CASSVNHLGVPEQYF
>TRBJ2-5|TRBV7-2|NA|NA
TGTGCCAGCAGCCGCGACGGACAGAGACAAGAGACCCAGTACTTC
CASSRDGQRQETQYF
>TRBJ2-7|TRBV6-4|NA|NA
TGTGCCACCCGGGACATGGCCTACGAGCAGTACTTC
CATRDMAYEQYF